Listed here is a single TCR beta chain. Antigen unknown. This record belongs to a study of human T cells and chemical hapten exposure. Study-wide points: Expanded TCRs created a significantly greater count of big CDR3 similarity clusters than controls did. TCRs exceeding a frequency of 1 in 1000 stayed unchanged under DPC sensitization.

Stated time point: patch test 2, 6 weeks after DPC sensitization. The treatment: therapeutic diphenylcyclopropenone sensitization with weekly scalp DPC. Donation of samples came from alopecia patients who were 18 to 70 years old and suitable for DPC. TCRdb re-called the RACE reads with MiXCR, one entry per CDR3 protein. Of 80,000 to 95,000 distinct CDR3 sequences listed, around 10% are singletons. The starting material was whole blood, obtained in connection with sensitization to the hapten diphenylcyclopropenone (DPC). The sequence came from a man between 18 and 35 years old with alopecia areata. Some clones in this sample may be carry-over from other donors' samples.

CDR3 in amino acids: CASSQGRFNNEQFF. The CDR3 DNA reads TGTGCCAGCAGTCAGGGACGGTTTAACAATGAGCAGTTCTTC. The chain has TRBV2 and TRBJ2-1; tentatively, D is TRBD1 or TRBD2 (5 bases each). V was shortened by 5 bases and J by 5 bases, with 13 bases between the two germline ends. The CDR3 length is 14 residues. Germline V gene lookup returns CDR1 SNHLY and CDR2 FYNNEI.